This TCR beta chain was sequenced during a study of cytomegalovirus exposure and HLA in healthy donors. Study-level background: Unique TCRs from HLA-typed donors, 65 million to 85 million of them, were held in an early data release.

At collection, donors were nominally healthy, but unrecorded immune exposures were probable. 60 Vbeta and 13 Jbeta primers were used in PCR. Generated by immunoSEQ multiplex PCR, the TCRdb table keeps only in-frame clones and is missing some. The data hold approximately 120,000 clones, with around 80% observed a single time. Germline trimming cut 1 base from V and 4 bases from J; bases unmatched to any gene: 8. Germline CDR1 and CDR2: LGHNA and YNFKEQ. The length of the CDR3 is 17 residues. The clonotype originates from a man aged 30-40 years in good health and CMV-seropositive. The sample comprised PBMCs. The gene calls are TRBV4-2 and TRBJ2-2; 8 bases are shared with TRBD2. The CDR3 sequence: CASSQGAGGLGTGELFF. The CDR3 DNA sequence: TGTGCCAGCAGCCAAGGGGCGGGGGGTTTGGGCACCGGGGAGCTGTTTTTT.